Each of the 25 T cell receptor beta chains below was sequenced from the same sample in a study of Tregs in tolerant kidney transplant recipients (dated by TCRdb to about 2019). The transplants used related donors with nonmyeloablative bone marrow transplantation, and mixed chimerism in the human trials was transient. Library preparation employed the immunoSEQ multiplex PCR assay. Here the immuneACCESS table is served through TCRdb, limited to in-frame sequences with V and J called. Missing clones are a known gap in these copies; in checked studies unresolved V genes cover under half, and the rest lacks a known reason. Counted in this sample were about 90,000 clones; 80% to 95% of them appeared once. The leading ten clones occupy roughly 1.7% of the sample. Specimen: CD4+ T cells from blood (PBMCs), collected 12 months after the transplant. All receptors come from a human patient who received a combined kidney and bone marrow transplant. After a transplant, the donor of the graft may account for some T cells.

The chain uses TRBV19 and TRBJ2-3, with D perhaps TRBD2 (5 bases). The CDR3 runs 14 residues. Trimming removed 5 bases from V and 6 bases from J, with 15 bases in between. The germline gives CDR1 LNHDA, CDR2 SQIVND (reference sequence). CDR3 coding DNA: TGTGCCAGTAGTTTGGGGTTTCTAGCCGATACGCAGTATTTT. Translation gives CASSLGFLADTQYF.

This clone has a handful of counts. This chain uses TRBV30 with TRBJ2-3; tentatively, D is TRBD2 (6 bases). CDR1 and CDR2 from the germline V gene are GTSNPN and SVGIG (reference sequence). This CDR3 comprises 12 residues. The V and J ends lost 5 bases and 2 bases respectively, with 8 bases between them. The CDR3 nucleotides read TGTGCCTGGGGGAGGACCACAGATACGCAGTATTTT. It translates to CAWGRTTDTQYF.

The rearrangement uses TRBV7-3 and TRBJ2-7; 9 bases agree with TRBD2. V lost 2 bases to trimming and J lost 4 bases; unmatched junction nucleotides: 6. Germline assignment: CDR1 SGHTA and CDR2 FQGTGA. The CDR3 is made up of 15 amino acids. CDR3 in amino acids: CASSLGGSGGYEQYF. The CDR3 region has the DNA TGTGCCAGCAGCTTAGGTGGTAGCGGGGGATACGAGCAGTACTTC.

The rearrangement joins TRBV11-1 to TRBJ2-2, with 12 bases fitting TRBD2. Germline trimming cut 1 base from V and 9 bases from J; bases unmatched to any gene: 3. The length of the CDR3 is 15 residues. Germline V gene lookup returns CDR1 SGHAT and CDR2 FQDESV (reference sequence). The CDR3 sequence is CASSLGLAGARELFF. DNA of the CDR3: TGTGCCAGCAGCTTAGGACTAGCGGGAGCTAGGGAGCTGTTTTTT.

The CDR3 here is CASSLGWGWEQFF. The CDR3 coding sequence is TGTGCCAGCAGCCTTGGATGGGGCTGGGAGCAGTTCTTC. This chain uses TRBV11-3 with TRBJ2-1, with a tentative D call TRBD1 (5 bases). Germline lookup yields CDR1 SGHNT and CDR2 YENEEA. V lost 5 bases and J lost 10, with 15 bases in between. The CDR3 runs 13 residues.

The chain links TRBV5-1 to TRBJ2-5; 7 positions agree with TRBD1. The CDR3 covers 15 residues. Germline CDR1 reads SGHRS; CDR2 reads YFSETQ. Trimming at V came to 0 bases and at J to 5 bases, leaving 7 bases not matched to a gene. The CDR3 nucleotides read TGCGCCAGCAGCTTGGGAAACAGGGGTGGGGAGACCCAGTACTTC. It codes for CASSLGNRGGETQYF.

The V and J genes are TRBV5-4 and TRBJ2-3, with D possibly TRBD2 on 6 matching bases. Germline-derived CDR1 and CDR2 are SGHNT and YYREEE (reference sequence). The ends were cut back, 4 bases at V and 4 bases at J, with 10 bases in the middle. This CDR3 has 13 residues. For the CDR3, the DNA is TGTGCCAGCAGCGCCCCGGGGGCAGATACGCAGTATTTT. Amino acids: CASSAPGADTQYF.

This chain connects TRBV11-2 to TRBJ2-1, with TRBD1 matching 11 bases. CDR3 length equals 15 residues. The germline V gene encodes CDR1 SGHAT and CDR2 FQNNGV. With V trimmed by 4 bases and J by 7 bases, 6 bases remained unmatched. CDR3 nucleotides: TGTGCCAGCAGCTACGGACAGGGGGCGTCGAATGAGCAGTTCTTC. It translates to CASSYGQGASNEQFF.

The V call is TRBV6-5, the J call TRBJ2-7, with TRBD2 matching 7 bases. J gave up 4 bases and V 0 bases, and 6 bases lay outside the gene matches. CDR1 MNHEY and CDR2 SVGAGI come from the germline V gene. CDR3 size: 15 residues. In DNA form, the CDR3 reads TGTGCCAGCAGTTACTCTGGGCGGGGGTATTACGAGCAGTACTTC. It translates to CASSYSGRGYYEQYF.

The chain employs TRBV5-4 and TRBJ1-1; 7 bases are a match to TRBD1. Per the germline V gene, CDR1 is SGHNT and CDR2 is YYREEE (reference sequence). The CDR3 runs to 14 residues. V dropped 2 bases and J dropped 5; count of bases not matched to a gene: 6. The CDR3 bases are TGTGCCAGCAGCTTTACAGGGGCGCGAACTGAAGCTTTCTTT. This gives the protein CASSFTGARTEAFF.

This chain links TRBV19 with TRBJ2-1; possibly TRBD1 for D (5 bases). The CDR3 is made up of 17 amino acids. Trimming left V 3 bases short and J 6 bases short, with 21 bases between. Germline V gene sequence: CDR1 LNHDA, CDR2 SQIVND (reference sequence). For the CDR3, the DNA is TGTGCCAGTAGTATTCGAGCCGTTTCCAGGGCCTCCAATGAGCAGTTCTTC. It encodes CASSIRAVSRASNEQFF. Variable domain in full (rest from reference TRBV19 and TRBJ2-1): DGGITQSPKYLFRKEGQNVTLSCEQNLNHDAMYWYRQDPGQGLRLIYYSQIVNDFQKGDIAEGYSVSREKKESFPLTVTSAQKNPTAFYLCASSIRAVSRASNEQFFGPGTRLTVL.

The chain combines TRBV4-2 with TRBJ2-1; 8 positions match TRBD1. Trimming removed 0 bases from V and 9 bases from J; junction bases left unmatched: 10. The CDR3 length is 16 residues. CDR1 and CDR2 (germline): LGHNA, YNFKEQ. CDR3 loop: CASSQDEDRDISEQFF. The CDR3 DNA reads as TGTGCCAGCAGCCAAGATGAGGACAGGGATATCAGTGAGCAGTTCTTC.

The rearrangement joins TRBV10-3 to TRBJ1-2; unclear D gene. The ends were cut back, 3 bases at V and 4 bases at J, with 15 bases in the middle. Germline values: CDR1 ENHRY, CDR2 SYGVKD. This CDR3 contains 15 residues. CDR3: CAISDIAKTSYGYTF. The DNA of the CDR3 is TGTGCCATCAGTGACATTGCGAAAACCTCCTATGGCTACACCTTC.

J is TRBJ2-1 and V is TRBV7-2; 8 positions agree with TRBD2. V lost 0 bases and J lost 0; bases outside the gene matches: 4. Germline CDR1 reads SGHTA; CDR2 reads FQGNSA. The CDR3 spans 17 residues. Here the CDR3 DNA reads TGTGCCAGCAGCTTAGCTAGCGGGATGAGCTCCTACAATGAGCAGTTCTTC. Amino acids: CASSLASGMSSYNEQFF.

V usage is TRBV21-1 and J usage is TRBJ2-3; the table's D call, TRBD2, was not checked against the DNA. TRBV21-1 is annotated as a pseudogene. The CDR3 contains 13 residues. The CDR3 here is CASSRTSTDTQYF. CDR3 sequence (DNA): TGTGCCAGCAGCAGAACTAGCACAGATACGCAGTATTTT.

V usage is TRBV11-1 and J usage is TRBJ2-3; 12 bases match TRBD2. This CDR3 has 16 amino acids. From germline, CDR1 is SGHAT and CDR2 FQDESV (reference sequence). V was pared by 5 bases and J by 2 bases, with 5 bases of the junction left unmatched. The DNA of the CDR3 is TGTGCCAGCAGCCGCCGACTAGCGGGAGACACAGATACGCAGTATTTT. This codes for CASSRRLAGDTDTQYF.

V usage is TRBV6-5 and J usage is TRBJ1-2; 7 bases fit TRBD1. The trim removed 7 bases at V and 6 bases at J, leaving 5 bases unmatched. This CDR3 has 12 amino acids. CDR1 is MNHEY, CDR2 SVGAGI, per germline. CDR3 in DNA: TGTGCCAGCACCATGACAGGGAATGGCTACACCTTC. Amino acids: CASTMTGNGYTF.

This sequence joins TRBV18 and TRBJ1-1, with 9 bases that match TRBD1. CDR3 length: 16 amino acids. Germline V gives CDR1 KGHSH, CDR2 LQKENI. J was trimmed by 5 bases and V by 1 base; bases with no gene match: 8. For the CDR3, the DNA is TGTGCCAGCTCACCACGCCCGGGACAGGGTCGTACTGAAGCTTTCTTT. It yields the protein CASSPRPGQGRTEAFF. Supplemented by reference TRBV18 and TRBJ1-1, the full variable domain reads NAGVMQNPRHLVRRRGQEARLRCSPMKGHSHVYWYRQLPEEGLKFMVYLQKENIIDESGMPKERFSAEFPKEGPSILRIQQVVRGDSAAYFCASSPRPGQGRTEAFFGQGTRLTVV.

V usage is TRBV27 and J usage is TRBJ2-7, with D maybe TRBD1 (5 bases). The CDR3 runs 17 residues. V gave up 2 bases and J gave up 0 bases, with 17 bases separating them. The germline gives CDR1 MNHEY, CDR2 SMNVEV (reference sequence). The CDR3: CASSLERTSVSSYEQYF. The CDR3 DNA follows: TGTGCCAGCAGTTTAGAACGGACAAGCGTTAGCTCCTACGAGCAGTACTTC.

The J gene is TRBJ2-3, the V gene TRBV7-9; possible D gene TRBD2, 5 bases. Trimming shortened V by 5 bases and J by 0 bases, and 12 bases separated the two germline ends. Per the germline V gene, CDR1 is SEHNR and CDR2 is FQNEAQ (reference sequence). CDR3 length: 15 amino acids. In DNA form, the CDR3 reads TGTGCCAGCAGCCTACTAGGACCGAGCACAGATACGCAGTATTTT. Its translation is CASSLLGPSTDTQYF.

Notes on this clone: A junction boundary mismatches the germline segment, possibly from a read error. V usage is TRBV23-1 and J usage is TRBJ1-2; D is possibly TRBD1 (6 bases). TRBV23-1 is filed as an ORF, its function uncertain. The CDR3 contains 18 residues. The DNA of the CDR3 is TGCGCCAGCGCTGATGTCGAACGGACAGACCTGACTAACTATGGCTACGCCTTC. This sequence encodes CASADVERTDLTNYGYAF.

The CDR3 DNA follows: TGTGCCAGCAGCTCAACCGGACAGCGGTTAAATGAAAAACTGTTTTTT. Protein sequence: CASSSTGQRLNEKLFF. V gene TRBV7-9 combines with J gene TRBJ1-4, with a possible D match to TRBD1 (6 bases). V dropped 4 bases and J dropped 5 bases, with 17 bases sitting between them. Germline CDR1 SEHNR, CDR2 FQNEAQ (reference sequence). The CDR3 is made up of 16 amino acids.

This chain connects TRBV13 to TRBJ2-5; D perhaps matches TRBD2 (7 bases). This CDR3 comprises 16 residues. The ends were cut back, 5 bases at V and 5 bases at J, with 21 bases in the middle. Germline V gene data show CDR1 as PRHDT and CDR2 as FYEKMQ (reference sequence). The CDR3 bases are TGTGCCAGCAGCGGGCAGCGCGGGGGCGTTTTCGAGACCCAGTACTTC. Its translation is CASSGQRGGVFETQYF.

The J gene is TRBJ2-5, the V gene TRBV4-1, with 7 bases fitting TRBD1. The DNA end favors TRBJ2-7, so the J call may be wrong. The CDR3 runs to 15 residues. Germline V gives CDR1 MGHRA, CDR2 YSYEKL. DNA of the CDR3: TGCGCCAGCAGCCAAATCCGACAGGGTCCCTACGAGCAGTACTTC. Protein sequence: CASSQIRQGPYEQYF.

A single count supports this clone. This rearrangement joins TRBV7-9 to TRBJ1-5, with a possible D match to TRBD1 (6 bases). The ends were cut back, 5 bases at V and 0 bases at J, with 14 bases in the middle. The CDR3 is 16 amino acids. Germline assignment: CDR1 SEHNR and CDR2 FQNEAQ (reference sequence). The chain's CDR3 is CASSPSQGYSNQPQHF. The CDR3 DNA reads as TGTGCCAGCAGCCCGTCACAGGGCTATAGCAATCAGCCCCAGCATTTT.